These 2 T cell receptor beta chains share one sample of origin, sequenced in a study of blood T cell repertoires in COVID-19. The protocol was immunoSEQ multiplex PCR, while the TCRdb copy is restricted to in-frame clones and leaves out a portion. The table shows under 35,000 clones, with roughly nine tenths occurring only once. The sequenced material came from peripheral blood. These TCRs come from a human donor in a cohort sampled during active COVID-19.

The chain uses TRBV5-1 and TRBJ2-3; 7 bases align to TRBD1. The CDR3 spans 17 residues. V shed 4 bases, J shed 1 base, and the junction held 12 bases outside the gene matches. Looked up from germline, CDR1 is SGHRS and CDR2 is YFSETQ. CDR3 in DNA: TGCGCCAGCAGCGCCCGGACAGGTCCTTGGGGCACAGATACGCAGTATTTT. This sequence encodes CASSARTGPWGTDTQYF.

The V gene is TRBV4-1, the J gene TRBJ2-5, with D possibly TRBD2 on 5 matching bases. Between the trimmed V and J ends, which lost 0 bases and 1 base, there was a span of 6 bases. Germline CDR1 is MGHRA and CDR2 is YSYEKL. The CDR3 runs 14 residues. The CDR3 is CASSQDGLQETQYF. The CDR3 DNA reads TGCGCCAGCAGCCAAGATGGACTCCAAGAGACCCAGTACTTC.